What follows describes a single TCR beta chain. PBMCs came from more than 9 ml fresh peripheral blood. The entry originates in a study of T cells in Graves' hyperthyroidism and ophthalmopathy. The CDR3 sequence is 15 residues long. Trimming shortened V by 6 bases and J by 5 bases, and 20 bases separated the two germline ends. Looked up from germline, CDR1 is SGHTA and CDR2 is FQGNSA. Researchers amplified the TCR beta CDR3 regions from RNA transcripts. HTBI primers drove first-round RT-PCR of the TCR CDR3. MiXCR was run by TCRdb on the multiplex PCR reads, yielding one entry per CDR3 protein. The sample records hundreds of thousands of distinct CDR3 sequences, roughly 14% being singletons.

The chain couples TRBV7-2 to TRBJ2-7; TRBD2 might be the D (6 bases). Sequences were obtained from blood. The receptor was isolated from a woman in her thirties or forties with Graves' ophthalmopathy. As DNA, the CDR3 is TGTGCCAGCAGAAGGGCTAGCGCTGTTTTCAACGAGCAGTACTTC. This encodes CASRRASAVFNEQYF.